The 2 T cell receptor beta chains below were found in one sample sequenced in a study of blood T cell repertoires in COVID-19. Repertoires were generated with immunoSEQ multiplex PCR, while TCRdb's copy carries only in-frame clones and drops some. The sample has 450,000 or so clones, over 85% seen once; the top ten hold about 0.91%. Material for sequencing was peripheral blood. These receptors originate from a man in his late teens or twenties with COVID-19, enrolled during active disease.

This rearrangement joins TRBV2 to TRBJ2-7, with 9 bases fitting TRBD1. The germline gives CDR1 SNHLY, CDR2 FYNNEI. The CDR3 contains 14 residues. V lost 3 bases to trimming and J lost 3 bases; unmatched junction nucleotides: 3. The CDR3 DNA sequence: TGTGCCAGCAGTGACGGGGACAGGGTCTACGAGCAGTACTTC. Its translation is CASSDGDRVYEQYF. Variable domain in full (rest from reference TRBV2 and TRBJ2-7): EPEVTQTPSHQVTQMGQEVILRCVPISNHLYFYWYRQILGQKVEFLVSFYNNEISEKSEIFDDQFSVERPDGSNFTLKIRSTKLEDSAMYFCASSDGDRVYEQYFGPGTRLTVT.

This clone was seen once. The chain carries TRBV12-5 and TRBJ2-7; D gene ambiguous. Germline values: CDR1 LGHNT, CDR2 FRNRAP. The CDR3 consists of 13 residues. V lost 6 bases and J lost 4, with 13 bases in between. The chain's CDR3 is CASGSNLGYEQYF. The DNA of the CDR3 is TGTGCTAGTGGCTCGAACCTAGGTTACGAGCAGTACTTC. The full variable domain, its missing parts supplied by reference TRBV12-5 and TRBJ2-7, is DARVTQTPRHKVTEMGQEVTMRCQPILGHNTVFWYRQTMMQGLELLAYFRNRAPLDDSGMPKDRFSAEMPDATLATLKIQPSEPRDSAVYFCASGSNLGYEQYFGPGTRLTVT.